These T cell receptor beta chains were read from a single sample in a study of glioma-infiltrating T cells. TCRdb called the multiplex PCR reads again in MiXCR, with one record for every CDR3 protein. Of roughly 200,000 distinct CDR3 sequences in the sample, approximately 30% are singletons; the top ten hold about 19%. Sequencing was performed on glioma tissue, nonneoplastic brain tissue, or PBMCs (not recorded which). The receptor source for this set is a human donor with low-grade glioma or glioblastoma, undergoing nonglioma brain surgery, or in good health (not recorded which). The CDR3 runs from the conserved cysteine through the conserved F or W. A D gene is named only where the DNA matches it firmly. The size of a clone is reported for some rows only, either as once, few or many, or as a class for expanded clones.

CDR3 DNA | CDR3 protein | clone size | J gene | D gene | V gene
TGTGCCAGCAGCTTGGAACTAGCGGGAGATAAAGTCGGGGAGCTGTTTTTT | CASSLELAGDKVGELFF | NA | TRBJ2-2 | TRBD2 | TRBV5-4
TGTGCCAGCAGTTCCGGGACCGATTCGTATGGCTACACCTTC | CASSSGTDSYGYTF | many | TRBJ1-2 | NA | TRBV7-3
TGTGCCAGCAGCAGACTAGCGGGAGAAGCAGATACGCAGTATTTT | CASSRLAGEADTQYF | NA | TRBJ2-3 | TRBD2 | TRBV7-2
TGTGTTAGCGAGGGCCTAGATACGCAGTATTTT | CVSEGLDTQYF | NA | TRBJ2-3 | NA | TRBV7-2
TGTGCCAGCAGCGATAGGACAGGAACCTTTGGAAACACCATATATTTT | CASSDRTGTFGNTIYF | NA | TRBJ1-3 | TRBD1 | TRBV9
TGCGCCAGCAGCCAAGAAGCGGGAGTGAATGAGCAGTTCTTC | CASSQEAGVNEQFF | many | TRBJ2-1 | TRBD2 | TRBV4-3
TGTGCCAGCGCCAGGGACAGGGTAGGCACTGAAGCTTTCTTT | CASARDRVGTEAFF | NA | TRBJ1-1 | TRBD1 | TRBV6-1
TGTGCCAGCAGCCATTGGGGTACAGATACGCAGTATTTT | CASSHWGTDTQYF | many | TRBJ2-3 | NA | TRBV3-1
TGTGCCAGTAGTATCGGTGGGTATGAGCAGTTCTTC | CASSIGGYEQFF | many | TRBJ2-1 | NA | TRBV19
TGCAGTGCGGCCAACAGGGACCCGGTGACCCAGTACTTC | CSAANRDPVTQYF | NA | TRBJ2-5 | NA | TRBV20-1
TGTGCCAGCAGCTTGACCTCCACCGGGGCCCAGTACTTC | CASSLTSTGAQYF | few | TRBJ2-5 | NA | TRBV5-6
TGCGCCAGCAGCGGAGGACAGGGCTACGAGCAGTACTTC | CASSGGQGYEQYF | NA | TRBJ2-7 | TRBD1 | TRBV4-3
TGTGCCAGCAGCTTAATGACAGATACGCAGTATTTT | CASSLMTDTQYF | many | TRBJ2-3 | NA | TRBV7-2
TGTGCCAGCAGTCTGCTGGTTGGTTACTCCTACGAGCAGTACTTC | CASSLLVGYSYEQYF | many | TRBJ2-7 | NA | TRBV28
TGTGCCAGCAGCCAAGAACTGGGAAAAAACACCATATATTTT | CASSQELGKNTIYF | many | TRBJ1-3 | NA | TRBV14
TGTGCCAGCAGCCAAGACCGGACAGGGGGCTCCTACGAGCAGTACTTC | CASSQDRTGGSYEQYF | NA | TRBJ2-7 | TRBD1 | TRBV7-6
TGTGCCAGCAGCCCCTTCCTGCGGGGGGGGCAAGAGACCCAGTACTTC | CASSPFLRGGQETQYF | many | TRBJ2-5 | TRBD2 | TRBV7-8
TGTGCCACCTACAACCCCAGGGGAAACATTCAGTACTTC | CATYNPRGNIQYF | many | TRBJ2-4 | NA | TRBV28
TGTGCCATCCTAAACGGACTAGCGGGAGGTTCAGGAGATACGCAGTATTTT | CAILNGLAGGSGDTQYF | NA | TRBJ2-3 | TRBD2 | TRBV10-3
TGTGCCAGCAGCCCGCCCGGACTAGCGGGTCAAGAGACCCAGTACTTC | CASSPPGLAGQETQYF | few | TRBJ2-5 | TRBD2 | TRBV7-9
TGTGCCAGCAGTACCGCGGACAGGGGGAACACTGAAGCTTTCTTT | CASSTADRGNTEAFF | medium-sized | TRBJ1-1 | TRBD1 | TRBV27
TGTGCCAGCATCCGAGTAAGCGGGAGGGTCAATGAGCAGTTCTTC | CASIRVSGRVNEQFF | NA | TRBJ2-1 | TRBD2 | TRBV7-2
TGTGCCAGCAGCCCCCCGGACAAATTCTATGGCTACACCTTC | CASSPPDKFYGYTF | many | TRBJ1-2 | NA | TRBV28
TGTGCCAGCAGTCCCCGGACAGGGAGTAACTCCTACGAGCAGTACTTC | CASSPRTGSNSYEQYF | many | TRBJ2-7 | TRBD1 | TRBV28
TGCAGTGCTAGAGACAGCTGGTCCTACAATGAGCAGTTCTTC | CSARDSWSYNEQFF | many | TRBJ2-1 | NA | TRBV20-1
TGCAGTGCTATAAATGGGGAGTACGGCTACGAGCAGTACTTC | CSAINGEYGYEQYF | many | TRBJ2-7 | NA | TRBV20-1
TGTGCCAGCAGTCCATTAGGACAGGGCCGTGCAGCTTTCTTT | CASSPLGQGRAAFF | many | TRBJ1-1 | TRBD1 | TRBV25-1
TGCAGTGCTAGAGTCCCAGGGCAAGAGACCCAGTACTTC | CSARVPGQETQYF | many | TRBJ2-5 | NA | TRBV20-1
TGTGCCAGCAGTCCATACAACAATGAGCAGTTCTTC | CASSPYNNEQFF | NA | TRBJ2-1 | NA | TRBV27
TGCGCCAGCAGCCAAGGTGGAGGGTCCTACGAGCAGTACTTC | CASSQGGGSYEQYF | many | TRBJ2-7 | NA | TRBV4-1
TGTGCCAGCAGCCAAGGACTAGCGGGAGTGGCAGATACGCAGTATTTT | CASSQGLAGVADTQYF | many | TRBJ2-3 | TRBD2 | TRBV4-1
TGTGCCAGCAGCTTTGGGACTAGATTTGTGGATACGCAGCATTTT | CASSFGTRFVDTQHF | NA | TRBJ1-5 | NA | TRBV7-6
TGTGCCACCAGCAGAGATCCCCGAAGCGGGAGGCTCCCCTACGAGCAGTACTTC | CATSRDPRSGRLPYEQYF | many | TRBJ2-7 | TRBD2 | TRBV15
TGTGCCAGCAGCCAGACAGGGCCTCGCTCCTACGAGCAGTACTTC | CASSQTGPRSYEQYF | many | TRBJ2-7 | TRBD1 | TRBV6-1
TGCAGTGCTAGAGAGCCTAGCGGGCTCCAAGAGACCCAGTACTTC | CSAREPSGLQETQYF | many | TRBJ2-5 | TRBD2 | TRBV20-1
TGTGCCAGCAGCGCCGATCCGATGAACACTGAAGCTTTCTTT | CASSADPMNTEAFF | many | TRBJ1-1 | NA | TRBV7-2
TGCAGTGCTAGCTTAGCGGGAGGATCTGGGGCCAACGTCCTGACTTTC | CSASLAGGSGANVLTF | many | TRBJ2-6 | TRBD2 | TRBV20-1
TGCAGTGCCACCGGACAGTTCAATTCACCCCTCCACTTT | CSATGQFNSPLHF | many | TRBJ1-6 | NA | TRBV20-1
TGTGCCATCAGGGGGGGTCAAGAGACCCAGTACTTC | CAIRGGQETQYF | many | TRBJ2-5 | NA | TRBV10-3
TGCAGTGCTTCGCACCACCTGCGGCAGGGTACCATCTTACGGGATGAGCAGTTCTTC | CSASHHLRQGTILRDEQFF | many | TRBJ2-1 | NA | TRBV20-1
TGTGCCTGGAGTGTAAGCGGAAGGCCCTACGAGCAGTACTTC | CAWSVSGRPYEQYF | NA | TRBJ2-7 | NA | TRBV30
TGCAGTGCTAGAGCTACAGGGAGAGGAAACACCATATATTTT | CSARATGRGNTIYF | many | TRBJ1-3 | NA | TRBV20-1
TGTGCCAGCAGTTCGTCGGGACAGGGCACTGAAGCTTTCTTT | CASSSSGQGTEAFF | few | TRBJ1-1 | TRBD1 | TRBV12-3/TRBV12-4
TGTGCCAGCAGTAACAGGGGGCGGTTGGCAGATACGCAGTATTTT | CASSNRGRLADTQYF | many | TRBJ2-3 | TRBD1 | TRBV27
TGTGCCAGTAGCGGACTAGCGGGGGCTGAGGAGACCCAGTACTTC | CASSGLAGAEETQYF | NA | TRBJ2-5 | TRBD2 | TRBV19